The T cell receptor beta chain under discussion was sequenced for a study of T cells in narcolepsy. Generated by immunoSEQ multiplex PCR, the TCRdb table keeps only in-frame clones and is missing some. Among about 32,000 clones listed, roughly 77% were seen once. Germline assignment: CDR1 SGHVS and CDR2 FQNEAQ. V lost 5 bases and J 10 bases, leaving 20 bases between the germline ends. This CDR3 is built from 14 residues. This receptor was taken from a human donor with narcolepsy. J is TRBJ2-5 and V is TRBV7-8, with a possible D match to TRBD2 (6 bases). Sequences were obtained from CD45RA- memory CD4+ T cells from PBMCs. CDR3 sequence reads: CASSHGGDGRVQYF. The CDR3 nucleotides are TGTGCCAGCAGCCACGGGGGAGACGGGAGAGTCCAGTACTTC.